This T cell receptor beta chain was recovered during a study of vaccination and CD4 T cells after COVID-19. Study-wide context: Median time from second vaccine dose to sampling was about 70 days (14 to 241).

Study observations and caveats: Median SARS-CoV-2-reactive clonotype numbers rose nonsignificantly, 21 to 38.

CDR1 SEHNR and CDR2 FQNEAQ come from the germline V gene (reference sequence). This CDR3 has 13 residues. Trimming cost V 2 bases and J 11 bases, with 13 bases left between them. Treatment here: approximately nine-day PBMC culture with coronavirus spike peptide pools or control peptides (ViraFEST assay). ViraFEST sequenced TCRs after peptide-pool expansion of antigen-specific T cells. Days 3 and 7 were when half the medium was replaced with fresh IL-2 medium. On this clonotype itself: The antigen remains unidentified.

With the Oncomine TCR Beta short-read assay, DNA from cultured CD4+ T cells was sequenced. TCRdb processed the PCR reads anew with MiXCR; each CDR3 protein has one entry. Altogether approximately 23,000 distinct CDR3 sequences are present, roughly 50% being singletons, with the ten largest covering 28%. The receptor was derived from a human donor who received a COVID-19 vaccine. This sample comprised CD4+ T cells from blood, cultured in vitro, obtained before SARS-CoV-2 vaccination. J is TRBJ2-1 and V is TRBV7-9, with no clear D. The CDR3 sequence: CASSLSLLDQQFF. In DNA form, the CDR3 reads TGTGCCAGCAGCTTATCGCTCCTGGACCAGCAGTTCTTC.